These 19 T cell receptor beta chains came from one sample sequenced in a study of graft-versus-host responses after intestinal transplantation. The plating included around 200,000 irradiated, violet-dye-labeled stimulator cells together with around 200,000 CFSE-labeled responder cells. Sequencing used immunoSEQ multiplex PCR; TCRdb keeps in-frame clones, though not all of them. This sample yields roughly 5,100 clones, of which over 25% are seen a single time; 7.2% belongs to the top ten. Material: alloreactive CD8+ T cells from a mixed lymphocyte reaction culture, obtained before intestinal transplant. Specified subset: CFSE-low proliferating T cells sorted from roughly six-day pre-transplant mixed lymphocyte reaction (GvH or HvG direction). The receptors here all came from a human patient who received an intestinal transplant.

This chain connects TRBV29-1 to TRBJ2-1; TRBD2 agrees at 10 bases. Germline V gene sequence: CDR1 SQVTM, CDR2 ANQGSEA. Trimming at V came to 0 bases and at J to 6 bases, leaving 2 bases not matched to a gene. The CDR3 is made up of 14 amino acids. CDR3 bases: TGCAGCGTTGAAGACGGACTAGCGGCCAATGAGCAGTTCTTC. Its protein is CSVEDGLAANEQFF.

V and J are TRBV19 and TRBJ2-1; D gene ambiguous. With 3 bases removed from V and 5 bases from J, the gap between germline ends came to 8 bases. The length of the CDR3 is 13 residues. Germline V lookup: CDR1 LNHDA, CDR2 SQIVND (reference sequence). The CDR3 reads CASSISLNNEQFF. The DNA of the CDR3 is TGTGCCAGTAGTATCTCACTGAACAATGAGCAGTTCTTC.

This clone ranks as medium-sized. V usage is TRBV27 and J usage is TRBJ2-1; 11 bases match TRBD2. CDR1 and CDR2 from the germline V gene are MNHEY and SMNVEV (reference sequence). V lost 6 bases, J lost 3 bases, and 4 bases stayed unmatched. The CDR3 is 15 residues long. CDR3 sequence (DNA): TGTGCCAGCAGCAGCGGGACTAGCGGCTACAATGAGCAGTTCTTC. Translating it yields CASSSGTSGYNEQFF.

This clone was seen a few times. The rearrangement joins TRBV9 to TRBJ2-5; 9 nucleotides match TRBD2. V shed 4 bases and J 3 bases; nucleotides not matched to a gene: 7. Germline V gene data show CDR1 as SGDLS and CDR2 as YYNGEE. CDR3 length: 15 amino acids. The CDR3 reads CASSPGVAGEETQYF. CDR3 DNA: TGTGCCAGCAGCCCCGGAGTAGCGGGAGAAGAGACCCAGTACTTC.

This clone has a handful of counts. V is TRBV7-9 and J is TRBJ2-3; D might be TRBD1 or TRBD2, each matching 5 bases. The CDR3 runs 15 residues. Germline V gene sequence: CDR1 SEHNR, CDR2 FQNEAQ (reference sequence). The ends were cut back, 0 bases at V and 3 bases at J, with 10 bases in the middle. The DNA of the CDR3 is TGTGCCAGCAGCTTAGCTGTGGGGGTTACAGATACGCAGTATTTT. Protein: CASSLAVGVTDTQYF.

This clone is categorized as medium-sized. The chain has TRBV2 and TRBJ2-1; the D is unclear. The V and J ends lost 2 bases and 6 bases respectively, with 20 bases between them. There are 17 residues in the CDR3. In germline, CDR1 is SNHLY, CDR2 FYNNEI. The CDR3 DNA is TGTGCCAGCAGTGAAATCCCCCCTAGAAAACCCGTCAATGAGCAGTTCTTC. Amino acid sequence: CASSEIPPRKPVNEQFF.

This clone was counted between two and nine times. The CDR3, as DNA: TGTGCCAGCAGCTACAGGACTAACAATGAGCAGTTCTTC. It is translated as CASSYRTNNEQFF. V and J are TRBV2 and TRBJ2-1, with D perhaps TRBD2 (6 bases). CDR3 length equals 13 residues. Germline lookup yields CDR1 SNHLY and CDR2 FYNNEI. V lost 6 bases, J lost 5 bases, and 11 bases lay in between.

The chain combines TRBV5-5 with TRBJ2-1, with TRBD2 matching 11 bases. CDR3 length: 17 residues. Germline trimming cut 4 bases from V and 7 bases from J; bases unmatched to any gene: 13. Germline CDR1 reads SGHKS; CDR2 reads YYEKEE (reference sequence). The CDR3 bases are TGTGCCAGCAGCACCCTGGTCGTGACTAGCGGGAAGAATGAGCAGTTCTTC. Protein product: CASSTLVVTSGKNEQFF.

By share, this clone counts as large. The rearrangement joins TRBV5-1 to TRBJ2-3, with 7 bases matching TRBD2. Germline trimming cut 4 bases from V and 3 bases from J; bases unmatched to any gene: 8. CDR1 and CDR2 from the germline V gene are SGHRS and YFSETQ. There are 15 residues in the CDR3. CDR3 in amino acids: CASSPTAGETDTQYF. The CDR3 DNA reads as TGCGCCAGCAGCCCCACCGCGGGAGAGACAGATACGCAGTATTTT.

Relative to its sample, this clone is medium-sized. Other nucleotide sequences from this sample produce the same CDR3. The chain recombines TRBV6-5 with TRBJ2-7, with D possibly being TRBD1 (5 bases). CDR1 is MNHEY and CDR2 is SVGAGI in the germline V gene. The CDR3 runs to 13 residues. V gave up 0 bases and J gave up 7 bases, with 10 bases separating them. Here the CDR3 reads CASSYSRGGEQYF. In DNA, the CDR3 is TGTGCCAGCAGTTACTCAAGGGGTGGGGAGCAGTACTTC.

In its sample, this clone was seen a few times. The chain has TRBV28 and TRBJ1-2; no definite D call. Germline V gene lookup returns CDR1 MDHEN and CDR2 SYDVKM. CDR3 length equals 13 residues. V was pared by 2 bases and J by 6 bases, with 10 bases between. DNA of the CDR3: TGTGCCAGCAGTTTAACTCCCGGAGATGGCTACACCTTC. It encodes CASSLTPGDGYTF.

This clone showed up just a few times. This chain connects TRBV6-8 to TRBJ2-7, with D possibly TRBD1 on 5 matching bases. This CDR3 has 11 amino acids. The V and J ends lost 8 bases and 3 bases respectively, with 8 bases between them. Germline V gives CDR1 MNHGY, CDR2 SAAAGT. This chain's CDR3 is CASGQGYEQYF. The CDR3 bases are TGTGCCAGCGGGCAGGGCTACGAGCAGTACTTC.

This clone ranks as medium-sized. V and J are TRBV28 and TRBJ2-7; maybe TRBD1 (6 bases). The CDR3 is made up of 13 amino acids. Trimming removed 7 bases at V and 5 bases at J, with 15 bases between. Germline CDR1 is MDHEN and CDR2 is SYDVKM. CDR3 residues: CASTQRGIHEQYF. DNA for the CDR3: TGTGCCAGCACCCAGAGGGGGATCCACGAGCAGTACTTC.

The DNA for the CDR3 is TGTGCCAGCAGTTTGCATATAGCCTACAAGGTGCATAATGAAAAACTGTTTTTT. This translates into CASSLHIAYKVHNEKLFF. The chain has TRBV21-1 and TRBJ1-4. TRBV21-1 is described as a pseudogene. The CDR3 length is 18 residues.

The chain combines TRBV23-1 with TRBJ2-7; tentative D call: TRBD2 (5 bases). TRBV23-1 is an ORF, with its function uncertain. Trimming pared 1 base from V and 4 bases from J, leaving 17 bases between. The CDR3 has 16 residues. As DNA, the CDR3 is TGCGCCAGCAGTCAATTTAGGAGCGGAGCAGAGTACGAGCAGTACTTC. Translated, it gives CASSQFRSGAEYEQYF.

The chain couples TRBV29-1 to TRBJ2-1; D call uncertain. The CDR3 runs 11 residues. The V end lost 7 bases, the J end lost 13 bases, and 17 bases lay between the germline ends. The germline V gene has CDR1 SQVTM and CDR2 ANQGSEA. CDR3 region: CSGERWAEQFF. The DNA for the CDR3 is TGCAGCGGAGAAAGGTGGGCGGAACAGTTCTTC.

The chain links TRBV19 to TRBJ2-1, with unresolved D. The CDR3 spans 15 residues. Trimming took off 0 bases at V and 4 bases at J, with 10 bases between the two ends. The V gene's germline CDR1 is LNHDA and CDR2 SQIVND (reference sequence). The CDR3 sequence: CASSIDEEGYNEQFF. The CDR3 nucleotides read TGTGCCAGTAGTATAGATGAGGAAGGGTACAATGAGCAGTTCTTC.

The chain is built from TRBV19 and TRBJ1-5; a possible D gene is TRBD1 (6 bases). CDR3 length equals 15 residues. Germline loops: CDR1 LNHDA, CDR2 SQIVND (reference sequence). The V end was cut by 7 bases, the J end by 6 bases, with 19 bases between. The CDR3 coding sequence is TGTGCCAGTACCACGTCCGGGGGGCCACGTCAGCCCCAGCATTTT. This gives the protein CASTTSGGPRQPQHF.

The genes are TRBV5-5 and TRBJ2-1, with 11 bases identical to TRBD2. Germline CDR1 SGHKS, CDR2 YYEKEE (reference sequence). The CDR3 has 17 residues. Trimming removed 1 base from V and 7 bases from J; junction bases left unmatched: 10. CDR3 loop: CASSLWLAGGPENEQFF. As DNA, the CDR3 is TGTGCCAGCAGCTTGTGGTTAGCGGGAGGGCCTGAGAATGAGCAGTTCTTC.